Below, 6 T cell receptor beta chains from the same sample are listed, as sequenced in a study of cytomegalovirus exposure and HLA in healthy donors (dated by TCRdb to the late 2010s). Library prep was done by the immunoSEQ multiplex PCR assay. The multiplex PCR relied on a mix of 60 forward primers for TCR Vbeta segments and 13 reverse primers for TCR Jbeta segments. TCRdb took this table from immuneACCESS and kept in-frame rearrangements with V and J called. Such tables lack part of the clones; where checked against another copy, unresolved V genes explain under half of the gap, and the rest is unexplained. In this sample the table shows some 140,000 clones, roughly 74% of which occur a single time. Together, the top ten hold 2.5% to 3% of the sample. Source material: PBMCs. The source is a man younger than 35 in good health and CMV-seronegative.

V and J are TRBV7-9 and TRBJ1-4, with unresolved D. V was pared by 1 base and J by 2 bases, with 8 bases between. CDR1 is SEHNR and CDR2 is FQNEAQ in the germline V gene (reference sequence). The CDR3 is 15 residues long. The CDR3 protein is CASSLDGLTNEKLFF. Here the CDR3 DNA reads TGTGCCAGCAGCTTAGATGGACTGACTAATGAAAAACTGTTTTTT.

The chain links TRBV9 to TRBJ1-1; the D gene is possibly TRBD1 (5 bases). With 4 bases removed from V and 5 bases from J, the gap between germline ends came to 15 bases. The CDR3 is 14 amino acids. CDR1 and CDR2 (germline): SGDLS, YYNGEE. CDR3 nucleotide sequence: TGTGCCAGCAGCACCAGCGGGGGAAGGACTGAAGCTTTCTTT. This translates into CASSTSGGRTEAFF.

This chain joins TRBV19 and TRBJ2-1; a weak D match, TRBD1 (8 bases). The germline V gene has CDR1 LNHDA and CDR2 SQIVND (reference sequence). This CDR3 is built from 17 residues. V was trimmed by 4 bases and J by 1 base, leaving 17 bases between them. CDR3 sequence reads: CASSTIYRGGSYNEQFF. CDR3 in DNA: TGTGCCAGTAGTACGATTTACAGGGGGGGGTCCTACAATGAGCAGTTCTTC. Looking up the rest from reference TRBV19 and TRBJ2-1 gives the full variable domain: DGGITQSPKYLFRKEGQNVTLSCEQNLNHDAMYWYRQDPGQGLRLIYYSQIVNDFQKGDIAEGYSVSREKKESFPLTVTSAQKNPTAFYLCASSTIYRGGSYNEQFFGPGTRLTVL.

CDR3 sequence reads: CASSWGGGGNNEQFF. In DNA, the CDR3 is TGTGCCAGCAGCTGGGGCGGGGGGGGCAACAATGAGCAGTTCTTC. V usage is TRBV7-3 and J usage is TRBJ2-1, with 9 positions matching TRBD2. CDR3 length: 15 residues. Trimming took 4 bases from V and 5 from J; bases not matched to a gene: 6. Per germline, CDR1 SGHTA and CDR2 FQGTGA. Full variable domain (missing parts from reference TRBV7-3 and TRBJ2-1): GAGVSQTPSNKVTEKGKYVELRCDPISGHTALYWYRQSLGQGPEFLIYFQGTGAADDSGLPNDRFFAVRPEGSVSTLKIQRTERGDSAVYLCASSWGGGGNNEQFFGPGTRLTVL.

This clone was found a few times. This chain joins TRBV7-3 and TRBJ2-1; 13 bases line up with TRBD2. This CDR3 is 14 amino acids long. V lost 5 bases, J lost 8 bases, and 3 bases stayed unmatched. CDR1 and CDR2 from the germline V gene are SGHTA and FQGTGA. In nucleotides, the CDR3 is TGTGCCAGCAGCCAGGGACTAGCGGGGTATGAGCAGTTCTTC. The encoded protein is CASSQGLAGYEQFF.

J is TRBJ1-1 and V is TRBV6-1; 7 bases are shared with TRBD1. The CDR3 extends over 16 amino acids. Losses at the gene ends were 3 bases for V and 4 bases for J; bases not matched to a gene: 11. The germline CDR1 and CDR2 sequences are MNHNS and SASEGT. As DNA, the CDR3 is TGTGCCAGCAGTGAGCCTGCAGGGGGAGGAGGCACTGAAGCTTTCTTT. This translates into CASSEPAGGGGTEAFF.